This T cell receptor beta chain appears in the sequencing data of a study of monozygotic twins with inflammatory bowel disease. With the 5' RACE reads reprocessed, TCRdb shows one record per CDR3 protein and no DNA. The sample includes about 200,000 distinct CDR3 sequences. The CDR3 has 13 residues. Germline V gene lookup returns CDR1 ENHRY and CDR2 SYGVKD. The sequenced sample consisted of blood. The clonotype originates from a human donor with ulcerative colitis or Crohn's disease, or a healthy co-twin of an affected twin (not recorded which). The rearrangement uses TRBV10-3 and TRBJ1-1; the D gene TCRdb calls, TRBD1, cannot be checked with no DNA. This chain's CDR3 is CAISRTENTEAFF.